The 15 T cell receptor beta chains below were found in one sample sequenced in a study of blood T cells in healthy people across ages. With a J-beta primer mix and a sample-barcoded 5' primer, a second PCR ran about 7 to 11 cycles. TCRdb ran MiXCR on the 5' RACE reads and lists one entry per CDR3 protein. The data hold roughly 830,000 distinct CDR3 sequences, with approximately 67% observed a single time. The material sequenced was blood. These receptors were obtained from a man aged 25 to 45 in good health.

The chain carries TRBV6-5 and TRBJ1-2; D is possibly TRBD1 (6 bases). The CDR3 sequence is 16 residues long. CDR1 and CDR2 (germline): MNHEY, SVGAGI. V was clipped by 5 bases and J by 4 bases, with 20 bases between them. Here the CDR3 DNA reads TGTGCCAGCAGTACCGTCCGGGGGCTAGTACCCTATGGCTACACCTTC. Translated, it gives CASSTVRGLVPYGYTF.

The chain carries TRBV19 and TRBJ2-6, with D possibly matching TRBD2 (6 bases). Germline CDR1 and CDR2: LNHDA and SQIVND (reference sequence). V was trimmed by 5 bases and J by 0 bases, leaving 17 bases between them. The length of the CDR3 is 18 residues. CDR3: CASSSPGGTYSGANVLTF. Here the CDR3 DNA reads TGTGCCAGTAGTTCGCCGGGCGGGACGTACTCTGGGGCCAACGTCCTGACTTTC.

The chain recombines TRBV6-5 with TRBJ1-3; no firm D call. The CDR3 is 14 amino acids. Per the germline V gene, CDR1 is MNHEY and CDR2 is SVGAGI. Trimming removed 7 bases at V and 2 bases at J, with 12 bases between. The CDR3 protein is CASKGNWAGNTIYF. In DNA form, the CDR3 reads TGTGCCAGCAAGGGAAATTGGGCTGGAAACACCATATATTTT.

This clonotype was seen more than once but under ten times. This chain connects TRBV2 to TRBJ2-1; 10 positions match TRBD1. CDR1 and CDR2 from the germline V gene are SNHLY and FYNNEI. J lost 4 bases, V lost 9 bases, and 9 bases had no gene match. The CDR3 spans 15 residues. The CDR3 region is CARSRDRGPYNEQFF. In nucleotides, the CDR3 is TGTGCCAGGTCTAGGGACAGGGGACCTTACAATGAGCAGTTCTTC.

V is TRBV2 and J is TRBJ1-6, with 11 bases fitting TRBD1. The CDR3 runs 14 residues. Trimming at V came to 6 bases and at J to 8 bases, leaving 3 bases not matched to a gene. Looked up from germline, CDR1 is SNHLY and CDR2 is FYNNEI. The CDR3 here is CASRRDRGYSPLHF. In DNA, the CDR3 is TGTGCCAGCAGGAGGGACAGGGGGTATTCACCCCTCCACTTT.

The V and J genes are TRBV5-1 and TRBJ2-1; D is perhaps TRBD2 (6 bases). V lost 1 base and J lost 0, with 14 bases in between. CDR3 size: 17 residues. CDR1 is SGHRS, CDR2 YFSETQ, per germline. This CDR3 reads CASSLLRRGLSYNEQFF. The DNA for the CDR3 is TGCGCCAGCAGCTTGTTACGGCGGGGCCTCTCCTACAATGAGCAGTTCTTC.

The V and J genes are TRBV9 and TRBJ1-2; D remains unclear. Germline V gene sequence: CDR1 SGDLS, CDR2 YYNGEE. This CDR3 has 15 amino acids. V was pared by 0 bases and J by 4 bases, with 13 bases between. The CDR3 coding sequence is TGTGCCAGCAGCGTAGACCCCGGACGGGTCTATGGCTACACCTTC. Translating it yields CASSVDPGRVYGYTF.

The chain employs TRBV12-3 or TRBV12-4 and TRBJ2-5, with 7 bases aligning to TRBD1. The CDR3 consists of 15 residues. V dropped 5 bases and J dropped 5; count of bases not matched to a gene: 11. The CDR3 sequence: CASSLDREYGETQYF. In DNA, the CDR3 is TGTGCCAGCAGTCTCGACAGGGAGTATGGTGAGACCCAGTACTTC.

This clonotype was observed a few times. The gene calls are TRBV20-1 and TRBJ2-7, with D possibly being TRBD1 (5 bases). The CDR3 covers 13 residues. Germline-derived CDR1 and CDR2 are DFQATT and SNEGSKA (reference sequence). V was cut by 5 bases and J by 4 bases, with 15 bases left in between. Here the CDR3 DNA reads TGCAGTGCTCCTGGAAGGGGTTCATACGAGCAGTACTTC. This encodes CSAPGRGSYEQYF.

CDR3 sequence: CASSPRGGSTQYF. CDR3 DNA sequence: TGTGCCAGCAGCCCCAGGGGGGGAAGTACGCAGTATTTT. The rearrangement uses TRBV14 and TRBJ2-3; TRBD1 or TRBD2 may be the D gene (7 bases each). Germline CDR1 and CDR2: SGHDN and FVKESK. Trimming took off 4 bases at V and 8 bases at J, with 13 bases between the two ends. The CDR3 covers 13 residues.

There are a few counts of this clonotype. The rearrangement uses TRBV7-2 and TRBJ1-2; D is ambiguous. The germline V gene has CDR1 SGHTA and CDR2 FQGNSA. Trimming stripped 1 base from V and 5 bases from J, with 11 bases between. This CDR3 has 14 amino acids. This chain's CDR3 is CASSLELWRYGYTF. In DNA form, the CDR3 reads TGTGCCAGCAGCTTAGAGTTATGGAGGTATGGCTACACCTTC.

This clonotype was observed a few times. The V and J genes are TRBV20-1 and TRBJ2-7; possibly TRBD1 or TRBD2 for D (7 bases each). Between the trimmed V and J ends, which lost 5 bases and 0 bases, there was a span of 14 bases. This CDR3 has 14 residues. Germline V gene sequence: CDR1 DFQATT, CDR2 SNEGSKA (reference sequence). The CDR3 coding sequence is TGCAGTGCTCCCAGGGGGGGGTTCTCCTACGAGCAGTACTTC. It translates to CSAPRGGFSYEQYF.

The chain couples TRBV2 to TRBJ2-3; maybe TRBD1 (7 bases). V gave up 8 bases and J gave up 0 bases, with 12 bases separating them. CDR3 length equals 14 residues. Germline CDR1 reads SNHLY; CDR2 reads FYNNEI. CDR3 coding DNA: TGTGCCAGCGAGACAGGGACTAGCACAGATACGCAGTATTTT. This codes for CASETGTSTDTQYF. Based on the CDR3 plus reference TRBV2 and TRBJ2-3, the full variable domain is EPEVTQTPSHQVTQMGQEVILRCVPISNHLYFYWYRQILGQKVEFLVSFYNNEISEKSEIFDDQFSVERPDGSNFTLKIRSTKLEDSAMYFCASETGTSTDTQYFGPGTRLTVL.

There are a few counts of this clonotype. V is TRBV7-9 and J is TRBJ2-5, with a weak D call TRBD2 (6 bases). The J call may be mistaken, given a closer DNA end match to TRBJ2-7. CDR3 length equals 14 residues. Germline CDR1 and CDR2: SEHNR and FQNEAQ (reference sequence). CDR3 in DNA: TGTGCCAGCAGTAGCGACGGAGGGACCTACGAGCAGTACTTC. Its protein product is CASSSDGGTYEQYF.

As DNA, the CDR3 is TGCAGTGCTACCCGGACGGACTCCTACGAGCAGTACTTC. It translates to CSATRTDSYEQYF. The rearrangement uses TRBV20-1 and TRBJ2-7; D ambiguous. Trimming removed 4 bases from V and 0 bases from J, with 10 bases in between. Germline loops: CDR1 DFQATT, CDR2 SNEGSKA (reference sequence). CDR3 length: 13 amino acids.